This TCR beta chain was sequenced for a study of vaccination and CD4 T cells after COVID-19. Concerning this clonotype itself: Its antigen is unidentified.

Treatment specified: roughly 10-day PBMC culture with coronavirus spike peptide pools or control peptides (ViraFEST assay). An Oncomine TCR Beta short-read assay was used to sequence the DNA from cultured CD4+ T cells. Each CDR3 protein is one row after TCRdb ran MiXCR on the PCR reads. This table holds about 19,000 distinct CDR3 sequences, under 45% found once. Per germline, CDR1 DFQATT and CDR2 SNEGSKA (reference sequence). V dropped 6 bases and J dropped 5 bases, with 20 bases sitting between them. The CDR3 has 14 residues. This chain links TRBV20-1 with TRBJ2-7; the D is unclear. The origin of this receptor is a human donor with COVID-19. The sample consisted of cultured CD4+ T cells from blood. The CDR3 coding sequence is TGCAGTGCAGCCCCCCCCTCGAAGGGTCACGAGCAGTACTTC. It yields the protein CSAAPPSKGHEQYF.